These 15 T cell receptor beta chains originate from one sample sequenced in a study of beta chain features in type 1 diabetes. Their antigens remain unidentified. Notes on the study in general: When Type 1 diabetes patients were examined, their TCRB CDR3s proved moderately but significantly shorter in all four CD4+ subsets.

Expressed TCRB transcripts were sequenced, since all the RNA that had been isolated was reverse transcribed. Measured with immunoSEQ multiplex PCR; TCRdb has only the in-frame clones, and not every one. Found here are tens of thousands of clones, about 50% of them singletons; the top ten hold 0.7%. Sequencing was done on a sample of central memory CD4+ T cells from blood. The receptors derive from a man between 25 and 39 years old with type 1 diabetes.

The chain combines TRBV6-5 with TRBJ2-2, with TRBD2 matching 10 bases. V was clipped by 8 bases and J by 6 bases; unmatched bases: 9. The CDR3 loop spans 15 amino acids. Germline CDR1 reads MNHEY; CDR2 reads SVGAGI. CDR3 protein: CASRGSGRGAGELFF. CDR3 nucleotides: TGTGCCAGCCGGGGCAGCGGGAGGGGGGCCGGGGAGCTGTTTTTT.

This chain links TRBV29-1 with TRBJ1-1, with TRBD1 as a possible D gene (5 bases). The V gene's germline CDR1 is SQVTM and CDR2 ANQGSEA. The CDR3 is 13 amino acids. V lost 0 bases to trimming and J lost 4 bases, with 9 bases between them. The DNA for the CDR3 is TGCAGCGTTGAAGATCGGGGGGGCACTGAAGCTTTCTTT. It codes for CSVEDRGGTEAFF.

V gene TRBV19 combines with J gene TRBJ2-5; 8 bases fit TRBD1. Germline V CDR1 and CDR2: LNHDA, SQIVND (reference sequence). This CDR3 spans 15 amino acids. V shed 5 bases and J 2 bases; nucleotides not matched to a gene: 7. The CDR3 DNA sequence: TGTGCCAGTAGTGTCCGACAGGGGTTACAAGAGACCCAGTACTTC. Protein product: CASSVRQGLQETQYF. The whole variable domain, remainder taken from reference TRBV19 and TRBJ2-5, is DGGITQSPKYLFRKEGQNVTLSCEQNLNHDAMYWYRQDPGQGLRLIYYSQIVNDFQKGDIAEGYSVSREKKESFPLTVTSAQKNPTAFYLCASSVRQGLQETQYFGPGTRLLVL.

A remark on this clone: The junction departs from the called germline gene at one end, perhaps through a read error. CDR3 nucleotides: TGTGCCACCAGCCGGGCGGGCTTCTCTGGAAACACCATATATTTT. It codes for CATSRAGFSGNTIYF. The chain is built from TRBV5-8 and TRBJ1-3, with D hard to call. Germline loops: CDR1 SGHTS, CDR2 YDEGEE. The CDR3 runs 15 residues.

The rearrangement joins TRBV5-6 to TRBJ2-3; TRBD2 agrees at 7 bases. V gave up 2 bases and J gave up 5 bases; unmatched junction bases: 2. The CDR3 is 13 residues long. CDR1 SGHDT and CDR2 YYEEEE come from the germline V gene. Here the CDR3 DNA reads TGTGCCAGCAGCTTTCGCGGGGGAGATACGCAGTATTTT. Translation: CASSFRGGDTQYF.

The chain is built from TRBV7-9 and TRBJ2-1, with D possibly TRBD2 on 6 matching bases. The ends were cut back, 5 bases at V and 5 bases at J, with 10 bases in the middle. Germline CDR1 reads SEHNR; CDR2 reads FQNEAQ (reference sequence). The CDR3 is made up of 13 amino acids. As DNA, the CDR3 is TGTGCCAGCAGCCCGGGACTCCACAATGAGCAGTTCTTC. Translation: CASSPGLHNEQFF.

The chain links TRBV6-1 to TRBJ2-5, with 8 bases aligning to TRBD2. V gave up 2 bases and J gave up 5 bases; unmatched junction bases: 7. CDR3 length: 15 residues. CDR1 and CDR2 from the germline V gene are MNHNS and SASEGT. The CDR3 region has the DNA TGTGCCAGCAGTGAAAACCGGGAGGGTGGGGAGACCCAGTACTTC. Translated, it gives CASSENREGGETQYF.

Details on this clone: Different DNA sequences within this sample yield the same CDR3. The chain couples TRBV2 to TRBJ2-7; possible D gene TRBD2, 5 bases. Germline CDR1 reads SNHLY; CDR2 reads FYNNEI. The CDR3 totals 12 residues. Trimming left V 4 bases short and J 2 bases short, with 6 bases between. The CDR3 nucleotides read TGTGCCAGCAGTGGGGAGCCCTACGAGCAGTACTTC. It specifies CASSGEPYEQYF. The full variable domain, completed using reference TRBV2 and TRBJ2-7, is EPEVTQTPSHQVTQMGQEVILRCVPISNHLYFYWYRQILGQKVEFLVSFYNNEISEKSEIFDDQFSVERPDGSNFTLKIRSTKLEDSAMYFCASSGEPYEQYFGPGTRLTVT.

To note about this clone: The same CDR3 can be traced to other DNA sequences in this sample. The chain employs TRBV6-5 and TRBJ1-1; 7 nucleotides align to TRBD1. Germline V gene sequence: CDR1 MNHEY, CDR2 SVGAGI. This CDR3 spans 13 amino acids. The V and J ends lost 5 bases and 5 bases, in that order; junction bases with no gene match: 5. The CDR3 region has the DNA TGTGCCAGCAGTCGACAGGGAAGGACTGAAGCTTTCTTT. Translation gives CASSRQGRTEAFF.

The chain carries TRBV5-4 and TRBJ2-1, with 9 bases fitting TRBD2. The germline V gene encodes CDR1 SGHNT and CDR2 YYREEE (reference sequence). The CDR3 sequence is 13 residues long. Trimming took 5 bases from V and 9 from J; bases not matched to a gene: 6. DNA of the CDR3: TGTGCCAGCAGGGGAGCGGGAGGAGGTGAGCAGTTCTTC. Protein sequence: CASRGAGGGEQFF.

This chain links TRBV7-2 with TRBJ1-2; D is uncertain. V lost 3 bases, J lost 2 bases, and 16 bases lay in between. The CDR3 totals 16 residues. CDR1 SGHTA and CDR2 FQGNSA come from the germline V gene. The CDR3: CASSFFSVTKNYGYTF. The CDR3 bases are TGTGCCAGCAGCTTTTTTTCTGTCACAAAAAACTATGGCTACACCTTC.

This clone was observed a handful of times. This sequence joins TRBV18 and TRBJ2-1, with 8 bases lining up with TRBD1. CDR3 size: 15 residues. In germline, CDR1 is KGHSH, CDR2 LQKENI. Germline trimming cut 6 bases from V and 2 bases from J; bases unmatched to any gene: 6. The CDR3 nucleotides are TGTGCCAGCTCTCCAAACAGGGGGGCCTACAATGAGCAGTTCTTC. The encoded protein is CASSPNRGAYNEQFF. Combining the CDR3 with reference TRBV18 and TRBJ2-1 gives the whole variable domain NAGVMQNPRHLVRRRGQEARLRCSPMKGHSHVYWYRQLPEEGLKFMVYLQKENIIDESGMPKERFSAEFPKEGPSILRIQQVVRGDSAAYFCASSPNRGAYNEQFFGPGTRLTVL.

This clone has more than one count but fewer than ten. The J gene is TRBJ2-5, the V gene TRBV9; D is possibly TRBD2 (7 bases). Germline assignment: CDR1 SGDLS and CDR2 YYNGEE. Trimming pared 5 bases from V and 5 bases from J, leaving 22 bases between. The CDR3 covers 16 residues. CDR3 residues: CASSARSAGAAETQYF. As DNA, the CDR3 is TGTGCCAGCAGTGCTCGGTCGGCGGGGGCGGCGGAGACCCAGTACTTC. The full variable domain, its missing parts supplied by reference TRBV9 and TRBJ2-5, is DSGVTQTPKHLITATGQRVTLRCSPRSGDLSVYWYQQSLDQGLQFLIQYYNGEERAKGNILERFSAQQFPDLHSELNLSSLELGDSALYFCASSARSAGAAETQYFGPGTRLLVL.

This chain connects TRBV6-5 to TRBJ2-7; no clear D gene. From germline, CDR1 is MNHEY and CDR2 SVGAGI. The CDR3 has 13 amino acids. V lost 4 bases, J lost 5 bases, and 12 bases lay in between. For the CDR3, the DNA is TGTGCCAGCAGTTCCCTCGCGGTCCACGAGCAGTACTTC. Translated, it gives CASSSLAVHEQYF.

The V and J genes are TRBV6-1 and TRBJ2-1; no firm D call. The germline gives CDR1 MNHNS, CDR2 SASEGT. CDR3 length: 15 amino acids. The ends were cut back, 4 bases at V and 0 bases at J, with 10 bases in the middle. The CDR3, as DNA: TGTGCCAGCAGTGTTGCCCCCAGCTCCTACAATGAGCAGTTCTTC. Translating gives CASSVAPSSYNEQFF.